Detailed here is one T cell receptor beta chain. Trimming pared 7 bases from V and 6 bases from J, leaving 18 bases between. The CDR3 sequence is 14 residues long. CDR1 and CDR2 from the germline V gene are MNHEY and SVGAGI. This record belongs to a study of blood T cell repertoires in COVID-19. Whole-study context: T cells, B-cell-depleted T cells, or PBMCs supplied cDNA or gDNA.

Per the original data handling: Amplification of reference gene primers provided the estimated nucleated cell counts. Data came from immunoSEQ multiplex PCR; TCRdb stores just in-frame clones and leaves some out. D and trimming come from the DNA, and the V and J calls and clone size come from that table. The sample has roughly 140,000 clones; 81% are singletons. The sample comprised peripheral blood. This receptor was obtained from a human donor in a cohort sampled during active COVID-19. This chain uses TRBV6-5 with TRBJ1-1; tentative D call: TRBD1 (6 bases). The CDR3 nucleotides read TGTGCCAGCACCCCGCGAGGGGGACGGCCTGAAGCTTTCTTT. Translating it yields CASTPRGGRPEAFF.